This T cell receptor (beta chain) was identified in a study of shared clonotypes between healthy human individuals. Study-wide points: What naive subsets generally showed was a larger estimated richness than memory subsets showed.

This clone is a singleton in its sample. No antigen is known for it. Other DNA sequences of this sample code for an identical CDR3. The CDR3 length is 15 residues. Losses at the gene ends were 1 base for V and 3 bases for J; bases not matched to a gene: 0. Germline CDR1 and CDR2: SGHNT and YENEEA. The test was conducted at deep level. How the authors handled the data: Quality scores were absent from the junction-only immunoSEQ sequences, so filtering differed. Measured with immunoSEQ multiplex PCR; TCRdb has only the in-frame clones, and not every one. That table is the source of V, J and clone size, and D and trimming were worked out from the DNA. The sample has some 500,000 clones, 95% to 97% seen once; the top ten hold about 0.059%.

The sequenced sample consisted of naive CD4+ T cells sorted from blood. Subset of the sample: CD45RA+ positively selected. The receptor comes from a woman aged 25 to 39 in good health. The chain links TRBV11-3 to TRBJ2-1; 10 bases line up with TRBD2. The CDR3, as DNA: TGTGCCAGCAGCTTAGGGACTAGCGGCTACAATGAGCAGTTCTTC. This sequence encodes CASSLGTSGYNEQFF.